These T cell receptor beta chains were read from a single sample in a study of blood T cell repertoires in COVID-19. TCRdb's table, derived via immunoSEQ multiplex PCR, lists solely in-frame clones and lacks some. The sample lists 190,000 or so clones, just under 90% occurring once. The specimen was peripheral blood. All receptors come from a man aged 60 to 69 who had recovered from COVID-19. The CDR3 runs from the conserved cysteine through the conserved F or W. D genes are given only for firm matches. Only part of the rows carry a size: once, few, many, or a class if the clone is expanded.

d_gene: TRBD1; j_gene: TRBJ1-2; v_gene: TRBV30; abundance: few; CDR3aa: CAWSPRDRVVNYGYTF; CDR3nt: TGTGCCTGGAGTCCCCGGGACAGAGTCGTAAACTATGGCTACACCTTC
d_gene: TRBD1; j_gene: TRBJ1-5; v_gene: TRBV6-6; abundance: .; CDR3aa: CASSPPGTGNQPQHF; CDR3nt: TGTGCCAGCAGCCCCCCCGGGACAGGTAATCAGCCCCAGCATTTT
d_gene: .; j_gene: TRBJ2-1; v_gene: TRBV11-2; abundance: .; CDR3aa: CASSLDPGRGRNNEQFF; CDR3nt: TGTGCCAGCAGCTTAGATCCAGGGCGGGGGCGAAACAATGAGCAGTTCTTC
d_gene: .; j_gene: TRBJ1-6; v_gene: TRBV6-1; abundance: few; CDR3aa: CASSGGGRSTGRPNSPLHF; CDR3nt: TGTGCCAGCAGTGGGGGGGGCCGTTCGACAGGCAGACCTAATTCACCCCTCCACTTT
d_gene: .; j_gene: TRBJ1-2; v_gene: TRBV27; abundance: .; CDR3aa: CASSLHPSDGQSYGYTF; CDR3nt: TGTGCCAGCAGTTTACACCCCTCTGATGGACAGAGCTATGGCTACACCTTC
d_gene: TRBD2; j_gene: TRBJ2-1; v_gene: TRBV11-2; abundance: .; CDR3aa: CASSLEGGRAYNEQFF; CDR3nt: TGTGCCAGCAGCTTAGAGGGCGGGAGGGCCTACAATGAGCAGTTCTTC
d_gene: .; j_gene: TRBJ1-2; v_gene: TRBV5-1; abundance: .; CDR3aa: CASSSSFGQTDNYGYTF; CDR3nt: TGCGCCAGCAGCTCATCCTTCGGACAGACTGACAACTATGGCTACACCTTC
d_gene: .; j_gene: TRBJ1-1; v_gene: TRBV19; abundance: .; CDR3aa: CASRDRRNTEAFF; CDR3nt: TGTGCCAGTAGAGACAGGAGGAACACTGAAGCTTTCTTT
d_gene: TRBD2; j_gene: TRBJ2-4; v_gene: TRBV9; abundance: .; CDR3aa: CASSVGTETSGRAETPRNIQYF; CDR3nt: TGTGCCAGCAGCGTAGGGACCGAGACTAGCGGGAGGGCCGAGACGCCGAGAAACATTCAGTACTTC
d_gene: .; j_gene: TRBJ2-7; v_gene: TRBV7-2; abundance: .; CDR3aa: CASSYLDFVRESSYEQYF; CDR3nt: TGTGCCAGCAGCTACCTGGACTTTGTTCGGGAGAGCTCCTACGAGCAGTACTTC
d_gene: TRBD2; j_gene: TRBJ2-5; v_gene: TRBV5-4; abundance: .; CDR3aa: CASSWTSGGAPQETQYF; CDR3nt: TGTGCCAGCAGCTGGACTAGCGGGGGGGCCCCACAAGAGACCCAGTACTTC
d_gene: .; j_gene: TRBJ2-3; v_gene: TRBV14; abundance: .; CDR3aa: CASSQFTGIGTDTQYF; CDR3nt: TGTGCCAGCAGCCAATTTACAGGGATCGGCACAGATACGCAGTATTTT
d_gene: TRBD1; j_gene: TRBJ2-6; v_gene: TRBV4-3; abundance: .; CDR3aa: CASSQGGQGVSGANVLTF; CDR3nt: TGCGCCAGCAGCCAAGGCGGACAGGGAGTCTCTGGGGCCAACGTCCTGACTTTC
d_gene: .; j_gene: TRBJ2-7; v_gene: TRBV11-2; abundance: .; CDR3aa: CASSFAGNSYEQYF; CDR3nt: TGTGCCAGCAGCTTTGCAGGGAACTCCTACGAGCAGTACTTC
d_gene: .; j_gene: TRBJ1-1; v_gene: TRBV10-2; abundance: .; CDR3aa: CASSESRGRDEAFF; CDR3nt: TGCGCCAGCAGTGAGTCTCGGGGGAGAGATGAAGCTTTCTTT
d_gene: .; j_gene: TRBJ2-5; v_gene: TRBV5-1; abundance: .; CDR3aa: CASSLDGGETQYF; CDR3nt: TGCGCCAGCAGCTTGGACGGAGGCGAGACCCAGTACTTC
d_gene: TRBD2; j_gene: TRBJ2-3; v_gene: TRBV18; abundance: .; CDR3aa: CASSPRTSGLTDTQYF; CDR3nt: TGTGCCAGCTCACCACGAACTAGCGGGCTCACAGATACGCAGTATTTT
d_gene: TRBD1; j_gene: TRBJ2-6; v_gene: TRBV19; abundance: .; CDR3aa: CASSKRTGDSGANVLTF; CDR3nt: TGTGCCAGTAGTAAAAGGACAGGGGACTCTGGGGCCAACGTCCTGACTTTC
d_gene: TRBD1; j_gene: TRBJ2-1; v_gene: TRBV30; abundance: once; CDR3aa: CAWSVGTGYNVFF; CDR3nt: TGTGCCTGGAGTGTAGGGACAGGGTATAATGTGTTCTTC
d_gene: TRBD1; j_gene: TRBJ2-2; v_gene: TRBV2; abundance: .; CDR3aa: CASRLGQGTGELFF; CDR3nt: TGTGCCAGCAGACTTGGACAGGGCACCGGGGAGCTGTTTTTT
d_gene: TRBD1; j_gene: TRBJ1-1; v_gene: TRBV11-2; abundance: .; CDR3aa: CASSLTGDTEAFF; CDR3nt: TGTGCCAGCAGTCTGACAGGGGACACTGAAGCTTTCTTT
d_gene: .; j_gene: TRBJ1-1; v_gene: TRBV3-1/TRBV3-2; abundance: .; CDR3aa: CASSREQYSAFF; CDR3nt: TGTGCCAGCAGCCGAGAACAGTATTCAGCTTTCTTT
d_gene: TRBD1; j_gene: TRBJ2-7; v_gene: TRBV5-1; abundance: .; CDR3aa: CASSLERTGISEQYF; CDR3nt: TGCGCCAGCAGCTTGGAGCGGACAGGGATCTCCGAGCAGTACTTC
d_gene: TRBD2; j_gene: TRBJ2-1; v_gene: TRBV6-5; abundance: .; CDR3aa: CAVRPSGARNEQFF; CDR3nt: TGTGCCGTACGCCCTAGCGGGGCACGCAATGAGCAGTTCTTC
d_gene: TRBD1; j_gene: TRBJ1-5; v_gene: TRBV19; abundance: .; CDR3aa: CASSIAGTGAGQPQHF; CDR3nt: TGTGCCAGTAGTATAGCAGGAACAGGGGCCGGTCAGCCCCAGCATTTT
d_gene: .; j_gene: TRBJ2-7; v_gene: TRBV10-2; abundance: .; CDR3aa: CASSDRVTYEQYF; CDR3nt: TGCGCCAGCAGTGACAGGGTCACCTACGAGCAGTACTTC
d_gene: TRBD1; j_gene: TRBJ1-6; v_gene: TRBV30; abundance: .; CDR3aa: CAWSKWDRDNSPLHF; CDR3nt: TGTGCCTGGAGTAAGTGGGACAGGGACAATTCACCCCTCCACTTT
d_gene: .; j_gene: TRBJ1-5; v_gene: TRBV7-8; abundance: .; CDR3aa: CASNLEQGLRNQPQHF; CDR3nt: TGTGCCAGCAATTTAGAACAGGGTCTTCGCAATCAGCCCCAGCATTTT